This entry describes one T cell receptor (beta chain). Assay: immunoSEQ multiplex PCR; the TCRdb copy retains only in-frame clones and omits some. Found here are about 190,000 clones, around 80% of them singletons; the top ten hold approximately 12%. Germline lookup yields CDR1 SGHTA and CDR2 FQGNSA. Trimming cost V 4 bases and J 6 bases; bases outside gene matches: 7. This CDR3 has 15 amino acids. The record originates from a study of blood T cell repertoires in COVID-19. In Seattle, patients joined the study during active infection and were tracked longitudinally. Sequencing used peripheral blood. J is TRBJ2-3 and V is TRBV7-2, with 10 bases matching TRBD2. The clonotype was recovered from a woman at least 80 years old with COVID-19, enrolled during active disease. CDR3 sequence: CASSSSGRGFDTQYF. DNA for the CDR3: TGTGCCAGCAGCTCAAGCGGGAGGGGTTTCGATACGCAGTATTTT.